This T cell receptor (beta chain) was obtained from a study of blood T cell repertoires in COVID-19. The wider study: The origin of the acute and convalescent COVID-19 samples was the United States, Italy and Spain.

Per germline, CDR1 SGDLS and CDR2 YYNGEE. The CDR3 covers 16 residues. V lost 0 bases to trimming and J lost 8 bases; unmatched junction nucleotides: 9. Profiled with immunoSEQ multiplex PCR; TCRdb holds only in-frame clones, not every one. Of 150,000 to 200,000 clones listed, over 75% were seen once; the top ten hold 2% to 3%. The sequencing input was peripheral blood. The gene calls are TRBV9 and TRBJ2-1; 9 nucleotides agree with TRBD2. This TCR was recovered from a man aged 40-49 years with active or convalescent COVID-19. CDR3 loop: CASSVAGRGGLDEQFF. The CDR3 DNA is TGTGCCAGCAGCGTAGCGGGGCGGGGGGGCCTTGATGAGCAGTTCTTC.